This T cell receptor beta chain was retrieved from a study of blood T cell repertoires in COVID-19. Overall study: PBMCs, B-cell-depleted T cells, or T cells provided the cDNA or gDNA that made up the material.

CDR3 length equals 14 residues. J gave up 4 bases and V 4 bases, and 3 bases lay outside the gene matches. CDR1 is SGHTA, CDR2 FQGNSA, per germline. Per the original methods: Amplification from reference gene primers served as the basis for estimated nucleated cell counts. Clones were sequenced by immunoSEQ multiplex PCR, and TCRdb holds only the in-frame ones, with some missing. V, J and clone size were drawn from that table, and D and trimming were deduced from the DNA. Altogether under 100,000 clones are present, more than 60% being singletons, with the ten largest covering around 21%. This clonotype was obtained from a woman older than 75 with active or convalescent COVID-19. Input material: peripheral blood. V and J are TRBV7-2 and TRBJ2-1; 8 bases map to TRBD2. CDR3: CASSSGGRYNEQFF. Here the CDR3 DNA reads TGTGCCAGCAGCTCGGGGGGGAGATACAATGAGCAGTTCTTC.